This record concerns one TCR beta chain sequence. Its antigen remains unidentified. The entry originates in a study of OX40 agonist ivuxolimab in advanced cancers. Germline values: CDR1 LNHDA, CDR2 SQIVND (reference sequence). The CDR3 runs 13 residues. V lost 9 bases and J 0 bases, leaving 12 bases between the germline ends. Study-level results: CD4+ and CD8+ T cells in blood underwent clonal expansion by week 6 at 0.1 to 3.0 mg/kg. Not determined was the antigen specificity of the expanded peripheral T cells.

TCRdb's table, derived via immunoSEQ multiplex PCR, lists solely in-frame clones and lacks some. The sample lists more than 65,000 clones; approximately 81% were seen once. The chain employs TRBV19 and TRBJ2-7; D is possibly TRBD2 (5 bases). The sequencing here drew on CD4+ or CD8+ T cells sorted from blood, taken in a trial of the OX40 agonist ivuxolimab. The origin of this receptor is an adult with an advanced solid tumor such as melanoma, head and neck, liver or kidney cancer. The CDR3 protein is CASSLRDSYEQYF. The CDR3 DNA reads TGTGCCAGCAGCCTCCGGGACTCCTACGAGCAGTACTTC.